The source of this T cell receptor (beta chain) is a study of cytotoxic CD8 clonotypes in ibrutinib-treated CLL. Findings and limits, study-wide: Circulating CD8+ T-cell counts were tracked by baseline clonality, which exceeded that of age-matched healthy donors.

This CDR3 is 14 amino acids long. CDR1 GTSNPN and CDR2 SVGIG come from the germline V gene (reference sequence). J lost 4 bases, V lost 1 base, and 5 bases had no gene match. Using immunoSEQ multiplex PCR, the repertoire was profiled, and TCRdb retains in-frame clones only, with some absent. The sample holds around 200,000 clones, 75% to 80% seen once. The sample holds one count of this clone. The antigen is not known. This specimen consisted of PBMCs, obtained after 12 months of ibrutinib treatment. V usage is TRBV30 and J usage is TRBJ2-7; the match to TRBD1 covers 9 bases. This receptor was taken from a human donor with chronic lymphocytic leukemia. The CDR3, as DNA: TGTGCCTGGAGTGCGGACAGGGGTTTGTACGAGCAGTACTTC. Protein sequence: CAWSADRGLYEQYF.